The 8 T cell receptor beta chains listed next were all sequenced from one sample in a study of human CD8 memory T cell subsets. A UMI-labeled 5' RACE approach was the method that produced the TCR beta libraries. From the 5' RACE reads, TCRdb lists one entry per CDR3 protein and no DNA. The record lists 9,500 to 12,000 distinct CDR3 sequences, of which the ten most abundant hold about 22%. Sequencing used CD8+ stem-like memory T cells (TSCM and TCM) sorted from PBMCs. Subset denoted: stem-like memory CD8 T cells (TSTEM), CCR7+ PD-1- TIGIT-. These receptors came from a human donor in good health.

The chain links TRBV6-4 to TRBJ2-3; TCRdb returns TRBD2, unconfirmable since there is no DNA. Germline V gene sequence: CDR1 MRHNA, CDR2 SNTAGT. The CDR3 runs to 15 residues. The CDR3 protein is CASSLLADPTDTQYF.

This clonotype ranks as medium-sized in terms of frequency. The chain uses TRBV7-2 and TRBJ2-7; as DNA is missing, the TRBD2 call by TCRdb cannot be tested. In germline, CDR1 is SGHTA, CDR2 FQGNSA. The CDR3 consists of 15 residues. CDR3 residues: CASSLDGRATYEQYF.

The chain is built from TRBV6-2 or TRBV6-3 and TRBJ2-5; TCRdb reports TRBD2, a call that lacks DNA to check it against. Germline values: CDR1 MNHEY, CDR2 SVGEGT. The CDR3 contains 14 residues. CDR3 loop: CASSAGLTAGTQYF.

This rearrangement joins TRBV5-1 to TRBJ2-5; TCRdb calls TRBD2, which cannot be checked without DNA. Germline lookup yields CDR1 SGHRS and CDR2 YFSETQ. The CDR3 sequence is 16 residues long. The chain's CDR3 is CASSSQLAGGPETQYF.

This rearrangement joins TRBV6-6 to TRBJ2-2; the TCRdb D gene call, TRBD1, has no DNA to confirm it. In germline, CDR1 is MNHNY, CDR2 SVGAGI (reference sequence). The CDR3 runs to 17 residues. CDR3: CASSRPSGGENTGELFF.

The chain carries TRBV11-3 and TRBJ2-2. The CDR3 totals 14 residues. Germline V gene lookup returns CDR1 SGHNT and CDR2 YENEEA. The CDR3 region is CASSSEWNTGELFF.

The V and J genes are TRBV28 and TRBJ2-1; TCRdb reports TRBD2, a call that lacks DNA to check it against. The CDR3 consists of 16 residues. Germline loops: CDR1 MDHEN, CDR2 SYDVKM. The CDR3 reads CASSFSSGRKYHEQFF.

This rearrangement joins TRBV24-1 to TRBJ1-2; TCRdb indicates TRBD1, and absent DNA this call remains unverified. CDR3 size: 20 residues. Germline loops: CDR1 KGHDR, CDR2 SFDVKD. The CDR3 sequence is CATSLHGRAAYTKTNYGYTF.